These 16 T cell receptor beta chains came from one sample sequenced in a study of blood T cell repertoires in COVID-19. The method was immunoSEQ multiplex PCR; TCRdb's version includes in-frame clones alone and lacks a portion of them. The table lists about 200,000 clones, about 83% of them singletons. Sequenced material: peripheral blood. Receptors were obtained from a woman between 45 and 65 years old with active or convalescent COVID-19.

The chain carries TRBV29-1 and TRBJ2-1; D might be TRBD2 (5 bases). The germline CDR1 and CDR2 sequences are SQVTM and ANQGSEA. V lost 6 bases and J lost 0, with 12 bases in between. This CDR3 contains 14 residues. CDR3 amino acids: CSVGRDYSYNEQFF. CDR3 coding DNA: TGCAGCGTGGGGAGAGACTACTCCTACAATGAGCAGTTCTTC.

This chain connects TRBV5-4 to TRBJ2-7; D perhaps matches TRBD2 (5 bases). The CDR3 runs to 12 residues. V lost 0 bases and J lost 4, with 5 bases in between. CDR1 and CDR2 from the germline V gene are SGHNT and YYREEE (reference sequence). The CDR3 coding sequence is TGTGCCAGCAGCTTGGGCGGGTACGAGCAGTACTTC. Its translation: CASSLGGYEQYF.

This chain uses TRBV19 with TRBJ2-2; 10 bases line up with TRBD1. There are 15 residues in the CDR3. The J segment lost 7 bases and the V segment lost 3 bases, leaving 5 bases of the junction unmatched. The V gene's germline CDR1 is LNHDA and CDR2 SQIVND (reference sequence). The CDR3 here is CASSMTGGAVGELFF. CDR3 nucleotides: TGTGCCAGTAGTATGACAGGGGGCGCGGTCGGGGAGCTGTTTTTT.

This chain uses TRBV24-1 with TRBJ2-1; D is possibly TRBD1 (6 bases). The CDR3 extends over 15 amino acids. Germline V gene lookup returns CDR1 KGHDR and CDR2 SFDVKD. Trimming removed 8 bases at V and 7 bases at J, with 20 bases between. CDR3 sequence reads: CATMDSSTVRNEQFF. CDR3 nucleotides: TGTGCCACCATGGACAGTTCCACAGTGCGGAATGAGCAGTTCTTC.

The count of this clone is one. J is TRBJ2-3 and V is TRBV19, with 8 nucleotides matching TRBD2. This CDR3 has 15 residues. Germline trimming cut 5 bases from V and 4 bases from J; bases unmatched to any gene: 8. Germline V gene data show CDR1 as LNHDA and CDR2 as SQIVND (reference sequence). The CDR3 DNA follows: TGTGCCAGTAGTGCCCGGGAGGGTGGGGCAGATACGCAGTATTTT. It translates to CASSAREGGADTQYF.

This chain uses TRBV25-1 with TRBJ2-7, with D perhaps TRBD2 (5 bases). This CDR3 is built from 14 residues. Trimming cost V 10 bases and J 0 bases, with 16 bases left between them. CDR1 is MGHDK, CDR2 SYGVNS, per germline. CDR3 sequence reads: CATQLGGSSYEQYF. The DNA of the CDR3 is TGTGCCACCCAGTTAGGAGGAAGCTCCTACGAGCAGTACTTC.

The chain couples TRBV19 to TRBJ1-2, with D perhaps matching TRBD1 (6 bases). The CDR3 is made up of 14 amino acids. V lost 0 bases, J lost 4 bases, and 9 bases lay in between. In germline, CDR1 is LNHDA, CDR2 SQIVND (reference sequence). The CDR3 nucleotides are TGTGCCAGTAGTATAGACTGGACAGCCTATGGCTACACCTTC. Translation gives CASSIDWTAYGYTF.

The chain links TRBV6-1 to TRBJ2-7, with 9 bases lining up with TRBD1. CDR1 is MNHNS and CDR2 is SASEGT in the germline V gene. The ends lost 2 bases at V and 4 bases at J; junction bases unmatched: 3. The CDR3 runs 14 residues. CDR3 DNA: TGTGCCAGCAGTGAACGGGGACAGGGATACGAGCAGTACGTC. Residues: CASSERGQGYEQYV.

The chain is built from TRBV5-1 and TRBJ1-1; possibly TRBD1 for D (6 bases). V lost 0 bases and J lost 5, with 11 bases in between. CDR3 length equals 14 residues. CDR1 and CDR2 from the germline V gene are SGHRS and YFSETQ. The CDR3 protein is CASSLGPQGTEAFF. The CDR3 nucleotides are TGCGCCAGCAGCTTGGGGCCTCAGGGGACTGAAGCTTTCTTT. The whole variable domain, filled in from reference TRBV5-1 and TRBJ1-1, reads KAGVTQTPRYLIKTRGQQVTLSCSPISGHRSVSWYQQTPGQGLQFLFEYFSETQRNKGNFPGRFSGRQFSNSRSEMNVSTLELGDSALYLCASSLGPQGTEAFFGQGTRLTVV.

The chain couples TRBV6-5 to TRBJ2-7; maybe TRBD1 (5 bases). V was pared by 6 bases and J by 2 bases, with 14 bases between. The CDR3 spans 14 residues. Germline V gene data show CDR1 as MNHEY and CDR2 as SVGAGI. CDR3 nucleotides: TGTGCCAGCAGCCAGGCGGCAGGGCCCTACGAGCAGTACGTC. Translating gives CASSQAAGPYEQYV.

The rearrangement links TRBV28 to TRBJ2-7, with 8 bases aligning to TRBD1. Germline trimming cut 2 bases from V and 9 bases from J; bases unmatched to any gene: 6. The length of the CDR3 is 13 residues. Germline loops: CDR1 MDHEN, CDR2 SYDVKM. CDR3 sequence (DNA): TGTGCCAGCAGTTTACCAGGACAGGGTCGGCAGTACGTC. As protein: CASSLPGQGRQYV.

The V gene is TRBV28, the J gene TRBJ1-3; D remains ambiguous. The CDR3 consists of 12 residues. In germline, CDR1 is MDHEN, CDR2 SYDVKM. Trimming pared 5 bases from V and 3 bases from J, leaving 5 bases between. CDR3 amino acids: CASSISGNTIYF. The CDR3 region has the DNA TGTGCCAGCAGTATCAGTGGAAACACCATATATTTT.

This chain links TRBV7-6 with TRBJ2-6; D possibly corresponds to TRBD1 (6 bases). Trimming removed 1 base from V and 0 bases from J, with 19 bases in between. The germline V gene has CDR1 SGHVS and CDR2 FNYEAQ. The CDR3 has 20 residues. Here the CDR3 DNA reads TGTGCCAGCAGCTTAGTAACCTGGGGGCGAAGTTTCTCTGGGGCCAACGTCCTGACTTTC. The encoded protein is CASSLVTWGRSFSGANVLTF.

In this sample, this clone turned up a few times. This chain uses TRBV24-1 with TRBJ1-1; D might be TRBD1 (5 bases). The germline V gene has CDR1 KGHDR and CDR2 SFDVKD. V was pared by 9 bases and J by 3 bases, with 13 bases between. The CDR3 is 13 amino acids. The CDR3: CATRWGGDTEAFF. Here the CDR3 DNA reads TGTGCCACCCGTTGGGGGGGTGACACTGAAGCTTTCTTT.

This chain links TRBV28 with TRBJ2-7, with TRBD1 as a possible D gene (6 bases). The germline V and J ends were trimmed by 8 bases and 2 bases, with 7 bases remaining between them. The germline gives CDR1 MDHEN, CDR2 SYDVKM. The CDR3 extends over 11 amino acids. The CDR3 spells CASRQAYEQYF. The DNA for the CDR3 is TGTGCCAGCCGACAGGCCTACGAGCAGTACTTC.

The rearrangement uses TRBV2 and TRBJ1-1; D may be TRBD1 (5 bases). V dropped 8 bases and J dropped 4 bases, with 11 bases sitting between them. The CDR3 is made up of 12 amino acids. Germline loops: CDR1 SNHLY, CDR2 FYNNEI. In nucleotides, the CDR3 is TGTGCCAGCCGGGGGGAGCGCACTGAAGCTTTCTTT. Protein product: CASRGERTEAFF.